This T cell receptor (beta chain) appears in the sequencing data of a study of blood T cell repertoires in COVID-19 (dated by TCRdb to the early 2020s). Broadly, across the study: The collaborator samples originated in the United States, Italy and Spain and spanned the acute and convalescent phases of COVID-19. The samples were drawn from two sources: the first 160 participants of the ongoing ImmuneRACE study, and approximately 1,300 subjects contributed by 6 global collaborators. The repertoires were made available in a free public database intended to serve as a resource for research on the immune response to SARS-CoV-2. Where HLA class I and class II types were available, the types were taken from metadata supplied by the sample provider, not from assay-based typing. The sample metadata nearly always contained a de-identified subject ID, COVID-19 status, age in years and sex. Deeply sampled blood TCRbeta repertoires from subjects exposed to, actively infected with, or recovered from COVID-19 were included in the dataset. The material from the prospective study consisted of cDNA or gDNA derived from T cells, B-cell-depleted T cells, or PBMCs. Broad study findings and their caveats: The amount of clinical and demographic metadata varied by source and participant and was provided uncurated.

The collaborating institutions used their own protocols to collect whole blood in K2EDTA tubes. For TCRbeta analysis, collaborators shipped samples as frozen whole blood, isolated PBMCs, or DNA extracted from either of those sample types. V loses 5 bases of germline sequence and J loses 3 bases, and the interval between the two ends is 10 bases. CDR1 SEHNR and CDR2 FQNEAQ were looked up in the germline V gene (reference sequence). The CDR3 contains 14 residues, cysteine and phenylalanine counted. Here the CDR3 DNA is all that survives: 42 bases in frame from base 1. As for this clone: It has no known antigen specificity. No base qualities exist here, and no much larger clone lies one base off it.

The immunoSEQ Assay, a bias-controlled multiplex PCR, was used to amplify TCRbeta CDR3 regions from genomic DNA. As for the authors' bioinformatics: The number of nucleated cells in each sample was estimated from the amplification of reference gene primers within the assay. To quantify the absolute abundance of each unique TCRbeta CDR3 rearrangement, sequence reads were collapsed and filtered. Productive Simpson clonality was computed per sample as the square root of Simpson's diversity index over productive rearrangements. TCRdb's version of the immuneACCESS table is confined to in-frame rearrangements and falls short of the full clone set. An unresolved V gene accounts for under half of the shortfall where checked; the remainder is of unknown origin. V, J and clone size are those of that table, while D and trimming were read from the DNA. The sample table shows several thousand clones, and about 86% are seen once. Roughly 18% of the sample is in the top ten clones.

The specimen sequenced was peripheral blood. The clonotype comes from a human donor in a cohort sampled during active COVID-19. This chain joins TRBV7-9 to TRBJ1-4; the D segment cannot be called with confidence. The DNA sequence is as follows: TGTGCCAGCAGCCCTGGTGGCCCTAATGAAAAACTGTTTTTT. Its coded protein is CASSPGGPNEKLFF.